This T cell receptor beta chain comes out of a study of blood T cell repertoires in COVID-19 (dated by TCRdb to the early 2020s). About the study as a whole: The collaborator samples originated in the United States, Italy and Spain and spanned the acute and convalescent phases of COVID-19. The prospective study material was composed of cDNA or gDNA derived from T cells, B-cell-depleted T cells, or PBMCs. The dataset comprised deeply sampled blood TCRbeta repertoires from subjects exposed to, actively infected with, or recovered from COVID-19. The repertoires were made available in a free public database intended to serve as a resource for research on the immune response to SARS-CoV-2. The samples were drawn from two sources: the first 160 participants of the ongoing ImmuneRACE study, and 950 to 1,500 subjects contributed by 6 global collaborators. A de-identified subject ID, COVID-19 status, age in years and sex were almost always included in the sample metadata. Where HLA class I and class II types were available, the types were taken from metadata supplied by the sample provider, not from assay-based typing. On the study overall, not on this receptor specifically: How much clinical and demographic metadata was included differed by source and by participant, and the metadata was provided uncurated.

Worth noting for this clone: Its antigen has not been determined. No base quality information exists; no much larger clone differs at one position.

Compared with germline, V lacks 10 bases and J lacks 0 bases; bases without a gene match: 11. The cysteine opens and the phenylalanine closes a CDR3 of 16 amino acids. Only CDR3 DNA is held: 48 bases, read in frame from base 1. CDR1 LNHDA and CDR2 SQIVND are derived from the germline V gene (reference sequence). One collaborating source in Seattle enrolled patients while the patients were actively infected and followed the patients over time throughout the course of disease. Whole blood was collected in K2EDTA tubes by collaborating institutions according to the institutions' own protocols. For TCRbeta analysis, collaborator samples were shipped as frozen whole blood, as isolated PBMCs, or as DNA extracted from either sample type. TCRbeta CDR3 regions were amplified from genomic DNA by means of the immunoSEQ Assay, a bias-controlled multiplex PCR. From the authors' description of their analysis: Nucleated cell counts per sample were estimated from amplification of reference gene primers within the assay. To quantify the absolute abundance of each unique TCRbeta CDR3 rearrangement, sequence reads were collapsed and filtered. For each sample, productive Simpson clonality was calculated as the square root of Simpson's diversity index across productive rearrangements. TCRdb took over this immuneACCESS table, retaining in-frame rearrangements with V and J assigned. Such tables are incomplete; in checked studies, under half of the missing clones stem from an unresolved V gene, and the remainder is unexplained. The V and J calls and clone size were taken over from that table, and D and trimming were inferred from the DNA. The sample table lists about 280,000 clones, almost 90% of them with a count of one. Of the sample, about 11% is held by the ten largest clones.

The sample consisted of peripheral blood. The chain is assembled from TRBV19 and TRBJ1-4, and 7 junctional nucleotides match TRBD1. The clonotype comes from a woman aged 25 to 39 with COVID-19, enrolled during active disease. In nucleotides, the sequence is TGTGCCACCCGGAGGGGGCCCTATGCAACTAATGAAAAACTGTTTTTT. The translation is CATRRGPYATNEKLFF. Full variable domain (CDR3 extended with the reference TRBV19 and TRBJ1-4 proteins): DGGITQSPKYLFRKEGQNVTLSCEQNLNHDAMYWYRQDPGQGLRLIYYSQIVNDFQKGDIAEGYSVSREKKESFPLTVTSAQKNPTAFYLCATRRGPYATNEKLFFGSGTQLSVL.